The 28 T cell receptor beta chains below were found in one sample sequenced in a study of blood T cell repertoires in COVID-19. Sequencing was performed with immunoSEQ multiplex PCR; in TCRdb, only in-frame clones are kept and a portion is missing. The profile shows about 130,000 clones, approximately 83% of them singletons. Input material: peripheral blood. All receptors derive from a woman between 50 and 59 years old who had recovered from COVID-19.

DNA for the CDR3: TGCAGCGTGAAGAACAGGGGACATAACACTGAAGCTTTCTTT. This translates into CSVKNRGHNTEAFF. The chain employs TRBV29-1 and TRBJ1-1; the match to TRBD1 covers 7 bases. The germline CDR1 and CDR2 sequences are SQVTM and ANQGSEA. Germline trimming cut 6 bases from V and 2 bases from J; bases unmatched to any gene: 9. This CDR3 spans 14 amino acids.

V usage is TRBV11-3 and J usage is TRBJ1-1, with a tentative D call TRBD1 (5 bases). In germline, CDR1 is SGHNT, CDR2 YENEEA. CDR3 length: 13 amino acids. The V and J ends lost 5 bases and 5 bases respectively, with 12 bases between them. In DNA, the CDR3 is TGTGCCAGCAGCGCCCGCCGGGGGACTGAAGCTTTCTTT. Its translation is CASSARRGTEAFF.

In its sample, this clone was seen a few times. V usage is TRBV7-3 and J usage is TRBJ2-2; 8 positions agree with TRBD1. The V segment lost 4 bases and the J segment 3 bases; nucleotides outside the gene matches: 7. The CDR3 has 16 amino acids. The germline gives CDR1 SGHTA, CDR2 FQGTGA. The CDR3: CASSSETGAYTGELFF. CDR3 coding DNA: TGTGCCAGCAGCTCCGAGACAGGGGCTTACACCGGGGAGCTGTTTTTT.

The chain is built from TRBV10-3 and TRBJ2-1; TRBD1 matches at 9 bases. The CDR3 consists of 14 residues. The ends lost 4 bases at V and 7 bases at J; junction bases unmatched: 5. The germline V gene encodes CDR1 ENHRY and CDR2 SYGVKD. The DNA of the CDR3 is TGTGCCATCAGTGGATTGGACAGGGGTAATGAGCAGTTCTTC. Encoded protein: CAISGLDRGNEQFF.

V and J are TRBV18 and TRBJ2-6; possibly TRBD1 for D (5 bases). CDR3 length equals 17 residues. CDR1 is KGHSH and CDR2 is LQKENI in the germline V gene. V was clipped by 2 bases and J by 0 bases, with 11 bases between them. The CDR3 bases are TGTGCCAGCTCACCAGACAGCTACCCCTCTGGGGCCAACGTCCTGACTTTC. Protein sequence: CASSPDSYPSGANVLTF.

V is TRBV28 and J is TRBJ2-5; no clear D. Trimming removed 6 bases at V and 4 bases at J, with 12 bases between. The CDR3 loop spans 13 amino acids. The germline CDR1 and CDR2 sequences are MDHEN and SYDVKM. This chain's CDR3 is CASSLRLTETQYF. The DNA of the CDR3 is TGTGCCAGCAGCCTCAGGCTAACAGAGACCCAGTACTTC.

The chain uses TRBV5-1 and TRBJ2-2, with TRBD1 as a possible D gene (6 bases). The CDR3 runs 14 residues. Deletions cut 3 bases from V and 6 bases from J, with 12 bases between. Germline V gives CDR1 SGHRS, CDR2 YFSETQ. The CDR3 coding sequence is TGCGCCAGCAGCTCTCAAACAGGGTCCGGGGAGCTGTTTTTT. This codes for CASSSQTGSGELFF.

This clone occurred once. The CDR3 here is CASSLFRDRLYGYTF. DNA of the CDR3: TGTGCCAGTAGTCTTTTCAGGGACAGGCTTTATGGCTACACCTTC. V is TRBV19 and J is TRBJ1-2; TRBD1 matches 8 bases. Trimming cost V 5 bases and J 5 bases; bases outside gene matches: 10. The CDR3 length is 15 residues. Germline loops: CDR1 LNHDA, CDR2 SQIVND (reference sequence).

V usage is TRBV3-1 (or the pseudogene TRBV3-2) and J usage is TRBJ1-2; D might be TRBD1 (6 bases). V was trimmed by 4 bases and J by 4 bases, leaving 16 bases between them. Germline lookup yields CDR1 LGHDT and CDR2 YNNKEL (reference sequence). The CDR3 has 15 residues. The CDR3 loop is CASSPQFGDTYGYTF. The CDR3 DNA reads TGTGCCAGCAGCCCCCAATTTGGGGACACCTATGGCTACACCTTC.

The chain couples TRBV15 to TRBJ2-3; TRBD1 is a possible D gene (6 bases). The CDR3 totals 15 residues. Trimming took 2 bases from V and 1 from J, leaving 10 bases between them. In germline, CDR1 is LNHNV, CDR2 YYDKDF (reference sequence). CDR3 DNA sequence: TGTGCCACCAGCAGAAGGACAGCGGGCACAGATACGCAGTATTTT. It specifies CATSRRTAGTDTQYF.

The chain links TRBV10-3 to TRBJ1-1, with a weak D call TRBD1 (5 bases). CDR3 size: 14 residues. CDR1 and CDR2 (germline): ENHRY, SYGVKD. Trimming took 2 bases from V and 4 from J, leaving 11 bases between them. The CDR3 protein is CAISERLGGTEAFF. The CDR3, as DNA: TGTGCCATCAGTGAGCGCCTCGGGGGCACTGAAGCTTTCTTT.

The chain combines TRBV10-3 with TRBJ1-2; D is perhaps TRBD1 (5 bases). With 6 bases removed from V and 3 bases from J, the gap between germline ends came to 11 bases. The CDR3 consists of 13 residues. Germline assignment: CDR1 ENHRY and CDR2 SYGVKD. The CDR3 sequence is CAISRGGDYGYTF. The CDR3 DNA sequence: TGTGCCATCAGCCGGGGAGGGGACTATGGCTACACCTTC.

The V and J genes are TRBV12-5 and TRBJ2-2; TRBD2 agrees at 14 bases. Trimming removed 6 bases from V and 6 bases from J; junction bases left unmatched: 9. Germline CDR1 reads LGHNT; CDR2 reads FRNRAP. The CDR3 sequence is 17 residues long. This CDR3 reads CASGPGLAGDFAGELFF. The CDR3, as DNA: TGTGCTAGTGGGCCGGGACTAGCGGGAGATTTCGCCGGGGAGCTGTTTTTT.

The J gene is TRBJ2-7, the V gene TRBV5-1; 9 positions match TRBD1. The CDR3 sequence is 14 residues long. In germline, CDR1 is SGHRS, CDR2 YFSETQ. After removal of 3 bases from V and 7 bases from J, the junction contained 8 bases not matched to a gene. Here the CDR3 reads CASSSSGQGEEQYF. The CDR3 DNA sequence: TGCGCCAGCAGCTCCTCGGGACAGGGAGAGGAGCAGTACTTC.

This chain connects TRBV10-3 to TRBJ2-1; 11 bases fit TRBD2. The length of the CDR3 is 14 residues. Germline V CDR1 and CDR2: ENHRY, SYGVKD. The V and J ends lost 11 bases and 4 bases, in that order; junction bases with no gene match: 7. CDR3 loop: CAAAGTSGYNEQFF. CDR3 DNA sequence: TGTGCCGCTGCCGGGACTAGCGGTTACAATGAGCAGTTCTTC.

The sample holds one count of this clone. V gene TRBV7-8 combines with J gene TRBJ1-1; D possibly corresponds to TRBD1 (5 bases). The germline V gene encodes CDR1 SGHVS and CDR2 FQNEAQ. With 5 bases removed from V and 3 bases from J, the gap between germline ends came to 13 bases. The CDR3 is 14 residues long. The CDR3, as DNA: TGTGCCAGCAGCCCGGGGGTGGGCCACACTGAAGCTTTCTTT. This gives the protein CASSPGVGHTEAFF.

The chain combines TRBV19 with TRBJ1-1; 7 bases fit TRBD1. The CDR3 is 15 residues long. Trimming cost V 5 bases and J 11 bases; bases outside gene matches: 17. Germline CDR1 reads LNHDA; CDR2 reads SQIVND (reference sequence). CDR3 nucleotides: TGTGCCAGTAGTCCCGGGACAGCTACCCTCCTCGGGGCTTTCTTT. This encodes CASSPGTATLLGAFF.

V is TRBV30 and J is TRBJ2-3; 9 nucleotides match TRBD2. CDR3 size: 15 residues. Germline V gives CDR1 GTSNPN, CDR2 SVGIG (reference sequence). The junction had 13 bases not matched to a gene; V was cut back by 5 bases and J by 7 bases. CDR3 bases: TGTGCCTGGGATAAGGTTAGCGGGAGTATAAATACGCAGTATTTT. Translating it yields CAWDKVSGSINTQYF.

This clone occurred once. The V gene is TRBV7-2, the J gene TRBJ2-5; TRBD1 aligns across 7 bases. Germline V gives CDR1 SGHTA, CDR2 FQGNSA. The CDR3 has 14 residues. The trim removed 5 bases at V and 5 bases at J, leaving 8 bases unmatched. CDR3 sequence: CASSPGTAKETQYF. The CDR3 nucleotides are TGTGCCAGCAGCCCCGGGACAGCCAAGGAGACCCAGTACTTC.

The rearrangement links TRBV30 to TRBJ2-1; 11 bases map to TRBD2. Germline V CDR1 and CDR2: GTSNPN, SVGIG (reference sequence). V trimming: 5 bases; J trimming: 3 bases; junction bases outside the gene matches: 0. The CDR3 extends over 13 amino acids. CDR3 residues: CAWGTSGYNEQFF. The CDR3, as DNA: TGTGCCTGGGGGACTAGCGGCTACAATGAGCAGTTCTTC.

The chain is built from TRBV2 and TRBJ1-4; 9 bases line up with TRBD1. The CDR3 has 14 amino acids. Germline lookup yields CDR1 SNHLY and CDR2 FYNNEI. J gave up 8 bases and V 5 bases, and 6 bases lay outside the gene matches. CDR3: CASSPLGTGEKLFF. CDR3 bases: TGTGCCAGCAGTCCCCTTGGGACAGGGGAAAAACTGTTTTTT.

The rearrangement links TRBV6-2 or TRBV6-3 to TRBJ2-5, with 8 positions matching TRBD2. Germline V gene data show CDR1 as MNHEY and CDR2 as SVGEGT. Trimming took 2 bases from V and 6 from J; bases not matched to a gene: 5. This CDR3 is built from 14 residues. CDR3 DNA sequence: TGTGCCAGCAGTTACCCTACTAGCGGCAAGACCCAGTACTTC. Protein: CASSYPTSGKTQYF.

The chain has TRBV5-4 and TRBJ1-2; D call uncertain. The CDR3 loop spans 14 amino acids. Trimming cost V 4 bases and J 2 bases, with 12 bases left between them. Germline CDR1 reads SGHNT; CDR2 reads YYREEE (reference sequence). The CDR3 region has the DNA TGTGCCAGCAGCCTCCGTGAGATAAACTATGGCTACACCTTC. This gives the protein CASSLREINYGYTF.

This chain connects TRBV29-1 to TRBJ2-2; TRBD2 matches at 10 bases. The CDR3 extends over 16 amino acids. Looked up from germline, CDR1 is SQVTM and CDR2 is ANQGSEA. J gave up 5 bases and V 6 bases, and 12 bases lay outside the gene matches. CDR3 in amino acids: CSVPAGGPLVTGELFF. The DNA of the CDR3 is TGCAGCGTGCCAGCGGGAGGGCCCTTGGTAACCGGGGAGCTGTTTTTT.

This rearrangement joins TRBV11-2 to TRBJ1-6, with D unresolved. The germline V gene encodes CDR1 SGHAT and CDR2 FQNNGV. Deletions cut 4 bases from V and 0 bases from J, with 4 bases between. This CDR3 is built from 14 residues. In DNA form, the CDR3 reads TGTGCCAGCAGCTCGAGCTCCTATAATTCACCCCTCCACTTT. Residues: CASSSSSYNSPLHF.

The chain carries TRBV18 and TRBJ1-5; D uncertain. The germline V gene encodes CDR1 KGHSH and CDR2 LQKENI. V lost 3 bases to trimming and J lost 3 bases, with 12 bases between them. There are 15 residues in the CDR3. The CDR3 DNA sequence: TGTGCCAGCTCACCGGAGGGTGCGATCAATCAGCCCCAGCATTTT. It translates to CASSPEGAINQPQHF. The entire variable domain, with the rest obtained from reference TRBV18 and TRBJ1-5, is as follows: NAGVMQNPRHLVRRRGQEARLRCSPMKGHSHVYWYRQLPEEGLKFMVYLQKENIIDESGMPKERFSAEFPKEGPSILRIQQVVRGDSAAYFCASSPEGAINQPQHFGDGTRLSIL.

This clone was seen a handful of times. This chain uses TRBV4-2 with TRBJ2-3; 12 nucleotides match TRBD2. The CDR3 is 16 residues long. The V and J ends lost 1 base and 8 bases, in that order; junction bases with no gene match: 7. Germline CDR1 reads LGHNA; CDR2 reads YNFKEQ. CDR3 sequence (DNA): TGTGCCAGCAGCCAAGTTGGGACTAGCGGGTGGGGTACGCAGTATTTT. As protein: CASSQVGTSGWGTQYF.

The V gene is TRBV7-9, the J gene TRBJ2-1, with D possibly TRBD2 on 7 matching bases. CDR3 length: 14 amino acids. Germline CDR1 SEHNR, CDR2 FQNEAQ (reference sequence). The V and J ends lost 8 bases and 7 bases respectively, with 18 bases between them. For the CDR3, the DNA is TGTGCCAGCGTAGATAAGGGGGGGCCAAATGAGCAGTTCTTC. Protein sequence: CASVDKGGPNEQFF.